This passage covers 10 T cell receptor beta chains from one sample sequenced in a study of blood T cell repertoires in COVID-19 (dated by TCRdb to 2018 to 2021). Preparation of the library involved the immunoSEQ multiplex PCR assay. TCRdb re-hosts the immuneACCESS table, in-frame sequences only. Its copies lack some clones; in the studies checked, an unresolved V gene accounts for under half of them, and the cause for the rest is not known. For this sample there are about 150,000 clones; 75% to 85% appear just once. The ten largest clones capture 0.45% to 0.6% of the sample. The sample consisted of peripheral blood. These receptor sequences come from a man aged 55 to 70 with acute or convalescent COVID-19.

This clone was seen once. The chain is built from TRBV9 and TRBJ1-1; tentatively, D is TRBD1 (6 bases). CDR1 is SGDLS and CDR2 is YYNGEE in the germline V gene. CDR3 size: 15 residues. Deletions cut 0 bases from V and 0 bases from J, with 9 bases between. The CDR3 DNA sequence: TGTGCCAGCAGCGTAGAGACAGGCATGAACACTGAAGCTTTCTTT. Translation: CASSVETGMNTEAFF.

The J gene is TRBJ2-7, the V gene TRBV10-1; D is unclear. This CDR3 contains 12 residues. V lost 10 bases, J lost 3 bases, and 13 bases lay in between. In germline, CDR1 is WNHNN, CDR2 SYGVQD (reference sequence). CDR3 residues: CANPNANYEQYF. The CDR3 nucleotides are TGCGCCAACCCCAACGCGAACTACGAGCAGTACTTC.

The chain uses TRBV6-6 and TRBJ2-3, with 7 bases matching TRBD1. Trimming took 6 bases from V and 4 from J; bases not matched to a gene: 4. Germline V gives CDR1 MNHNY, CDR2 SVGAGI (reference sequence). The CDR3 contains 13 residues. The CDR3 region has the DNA TGTGCCAGCAGCCGACAGGGCCCAGATACGCAGTATTTT. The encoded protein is CASSRQGPDTQYF.

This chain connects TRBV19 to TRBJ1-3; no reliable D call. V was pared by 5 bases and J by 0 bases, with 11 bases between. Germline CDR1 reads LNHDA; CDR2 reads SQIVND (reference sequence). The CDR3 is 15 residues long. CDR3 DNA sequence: TGTGCCAGTAGTCCCCGGAGCCGCTCTGGAAACACCATATATTTT. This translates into CASSPRSRSGNTIYF.

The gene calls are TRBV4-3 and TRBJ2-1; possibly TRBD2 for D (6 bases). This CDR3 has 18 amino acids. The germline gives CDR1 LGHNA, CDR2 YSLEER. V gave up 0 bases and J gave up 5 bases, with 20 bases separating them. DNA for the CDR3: TGCGCCAGCAGCCAAGATTTAAATGCCAAAGCGGGCCACAATGAGCAGTTCTTC. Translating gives CASSQDLNAKAGHNEQFF.

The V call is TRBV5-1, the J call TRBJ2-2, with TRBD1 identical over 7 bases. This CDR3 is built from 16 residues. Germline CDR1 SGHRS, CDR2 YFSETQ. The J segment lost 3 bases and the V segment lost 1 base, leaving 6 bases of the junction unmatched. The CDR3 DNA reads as TGCGCCAGCAGCTTGAAGGGGGCGGGCGACACCGGGGAGCTGTTTTTT. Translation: CASSLKGAGDTGELFF. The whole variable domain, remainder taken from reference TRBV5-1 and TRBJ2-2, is KAGVTQTPRYLIKTRGQQVTLSCSPISGHRSVSWYQQTPGQGLQFLFEYFSETQRNKGNFPGRFSGRQFSNSRSEMNVSTLELGDSALYLCASSLKGAGDTGELFFGEGSRLTVL.

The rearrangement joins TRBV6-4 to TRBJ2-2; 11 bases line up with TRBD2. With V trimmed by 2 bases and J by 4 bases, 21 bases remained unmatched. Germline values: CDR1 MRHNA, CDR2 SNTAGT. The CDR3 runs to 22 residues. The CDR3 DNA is TGTGCCAGCAGTGACCATTCCGACGGGACTAGCGGAAATATGGGTTGCACCGGGGAGCTGTTTTTT. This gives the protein CASSDHSDGTSGNMGCTGELFF.

The CDR3 is CASSLGLAGAPYNEQFF. The CDR3 DNA sequence: TGTGCCAGCAGCCTCGGACTAGCGGGAGCCCCCTACAATGAGCAGTTCTTC. This rearrangement joins TRBV5-5 to TRBJ2-1; TRBD2 matches 13 bases. Germline-derived CDR1 and CDR2 are SGHKS and YYEKEE (reference sequence). The CDR3 is 17 amino acids. After removal of 4 bases from V and 2 bases from J, the junction contained 6 bases not matched to a gene.

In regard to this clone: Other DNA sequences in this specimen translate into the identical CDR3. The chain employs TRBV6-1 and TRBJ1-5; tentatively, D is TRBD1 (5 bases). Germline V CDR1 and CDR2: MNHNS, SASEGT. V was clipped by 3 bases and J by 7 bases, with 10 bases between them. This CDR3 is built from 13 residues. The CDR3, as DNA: TGTGCCAGCAGTGACAGGGTGCGGCAGCCCCAGCATTTT. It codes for CASSDRVRQPQHF.

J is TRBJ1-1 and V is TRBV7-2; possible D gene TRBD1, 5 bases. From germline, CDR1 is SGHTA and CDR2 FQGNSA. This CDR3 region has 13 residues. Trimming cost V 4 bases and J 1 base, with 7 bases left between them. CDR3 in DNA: TGTGCCAGCAGCTCACAGGAGAACACTGAAGCTTTCTTT. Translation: CASSSQENTEAFF.